This entry features one T cell receptor (beta chain) sequence. Its antigen is undetermined. Expressed TCRB transcripts were sequenced, since all the RNA that had been isolated was reverse transcribed. Assay used: immunoSEQ multiplex PCR; TCRdb lists only in-frame clones, some missing. The top ten hold roughly 0.45% of the sample, which has fewer than 200,000 clones, approximately 10% seen once. CD4+ naive, central memory, regulatory and stem cell-like memory subsets were isolated by sorting on CD45RO/CCR7/CD25/CD127/CD95/CD27. Germline V lookup: CDR1 SGHAT, CDR2 FQNNGV. V lost 1 base and J lost 1; bases outside the gene matches: 2. This CDR3 region has 15 residues. The sample originates from a study of beta chain features in type 1 diabetes. The study's findings and limits: Compared with healthy donors, patients appeared to share more similar naive, central memory and regulatory TCRB repertoires. The VDJ junctions of type 1 diabetes patients carried fewer insertions and more deletions. Patients with Type 1 diabetes showed moderately but significantly shorter TCRB CDR3s in all four CD4+ subsets.

The receptor was isolated from a man between 25 and 39 years old with type 1 diabetes. What was sequenced was central memory CD4+ T cells from blood. The chain uses TRBV11-2 and TRBJ2-3; 7 bases fit TRBD2. This CDR3 reads CASSLALAGTDTQYF. In nucleotides, the CDR3 is TGTGCCAGCAGCTTAGCTCTAGCGGGCACAGATACGCAGTATTTT.